The sequence of this T cell receptor beta chain was determined in a study of blood T cell repertoires in COVID-19. Trimming stripped 4 bases from V and 7 bases from J, with 12 bases between. This CDR3 has 14 residues. CDR1 is SGDLS, CDR2 YYNGEE, per germline. TCRdb keeps only in-frame clones here, not all; method: immunoSEQ multiplex PCR. The sample includes tens of thousands of clones, over 80% seen only once; the top ten take about 1.9%. This clone came up once. Sequences were obtained from peripheral blood. This rearrangement joins TRBV9 to TRBJ1-6; D may be TRBD1 (6 bases). The origin of this receptor is a woman aged 60 to 75 with acute or convalescent COVID-19. The CDR3 region is CASSPGQRNSPLHF. The CDR3, as DNA: TGTGCCAGCAGCCCAGGACAGAGAAATTCACCCCTCCACTTT. Together with reference TRBV9 and TRBJ1-6, the CDR3 gives the full variable domain: DSGVTQTPKHLITATGQRVTLRCSPRSGDLSVYWYQQSLDQGLQFLIQYYNGEERAKGNILERFSAQQFPDLHSELNLSSLELGDSALYFCASSPGQRNSPLHFGNGTRLTVT.